Listed below are T cell receptor beta chains from one sample, sequenced in a study of blood T cell repertoires in COVID-19. Assay used: immunoSEQ multiplex PCR; TCRdb lists only in-frame clones, some missing. Of under 60,000 clones detected, approximately 87% appear once; the ten largest clones hold 6.5%. Sequencing used peripheral blood. Every receptor here comes from a woman aged 60-70 years with COVID-19, enrolled during active disease. CDR3s include the opening cysteine and the closing phenylalanine or tryptophan. The D gene is left open where the match is weak. Size is stated for part of the rows, as once, few or many counts, or as a class when the clone is expanded.

D gene	CDR3 length	V gene	clone size	J gene	CDR3 protein	CDR3 DNA
NA	17	TRBV5-1	NA	TRBJ1-3	CASSLLGTSRAGNTIYF	TGCGCCAGCAGCTTACTTGGGACATCCCGCGCTGGAAACACCATATATTTT
NA	13	TRBV19	NA	TRBJ2-7	CASSIADTYEQYF	TGTGCCAGTAGTATAGCAGACACCTACGAGCAGTACTTC
NA	13	TRBV6-5	NA	TRBJ1-1	CASRRGMNTEAFF	TGTGCCAGCAGGCGAGGGATGAACACTGAAGCTTTCTTT
TRBD1	17	TRBV18	few	TRBJ2-3	CASSPSLRTGGTDTQYF	TGTGCCAGCTCACCAAGTCTGCGGACAGGGGGCACAGATACGCAGTATTTT
NA	15	TRBV15	once	TRBJ2-7	CATSRGGLPTGEQYF	TGTGCCACCAGCAGGGGCGGGCTCCCGACGGGGGAGCAATACTTC
NA	13	TRBV30	once	TRBJ1-4	CAWSVAGAQKLFF	TGTGCCTGGAGTGTGGCAGGGGCACAAAAACTGTTTTTT
NA	13	TRBV3-1/TRBV3-2	NA	TRBJ1-2	CASSQGGTSGYTF	TGTGCCAGCAGCCAAGGAGGAACGAGCGGCTACACCTTC
TRBD1	13	TRBV6-6	NA	TRBJ1-5	CASSRDSNQPQHF	TGTGCCAGCAGTCGGGACAGTAATCAGCCCCAGCATTTT
NA	13	TRBV10-3	few	TRBJ1-3	CAISRTIGNTIYF	TGTGCCATCAGTCGGACAATTGGAAACACCATATATTTT
NA	12	TRBV3-1/TRBV3-2	NA	TRBJ2-1	CASSHLQNEQFF	TGTGCCAGCAGCCATTTACAGAATGAGCAGTTCTTC
TRBD1	14	TRBV5-4	NA	TRBJ2-1	CASSLLQGANEQFF	TGTGCCAGCAGCTTGTTACAGGGGGCCAATGAGCAGTTCTTC
NA	14	TRBV11-3	NA	TRBJ1-3	CASSSVTPGNTIYF	TGTGCCAGCAGCTCGGTTACTCCTGGAAACACCATATATTTT
TRBD1	20	TRBV5-1	NA	TRBJ2-7	CASSLSFPGGIGDRVYEQYF	TGCGCCAGCAGCTTGTCTTTCCCTGGGGGTATCGGGGACAGGGTTTACGAGCAGTACTTC
TRBD1	13	TRBV5-6	NA	TRBJ2-2	CASSPQGPGELFF	TGTGCCAGCAGCCCACAGGGGCCCGGGGAGCTGTTTTTT
TRBD2	15	TRBV6-5	NA	TRBJ2-1	CASTGTSGGYNEQFF	TGTGCCAGCACTGGGACTAGTGGGGGATACAATGAGCAGTTCTTC
NA	14	TRBV5-1	NA	TRBJ1-1	CASNPAGMNTEAFF	TGCGCCAGCAACCCGGCAGGGATGAACACTGAAGCTTTCTTT
TRBD2	15	TRBV5-8	NA	TRBJ2-7	CASSYLSGRNNEQYF	TGTGCCAGCAGCTACCTTAGCGGGAGGAATAACGAGCAGTACTTC
NA	16	TRBV27	NA	TRBJ1-3	CASSLRGGLSGNTIYF	TGTGCCAGCAGTTTAAGAGGCGGACTCTCTGGAAACACCATATATTTT
NA	13	TRBV12-3/TRBV12-4	once	TRBJ2-7	CASSLARSPREYF	TGTGCCAGCAGTTTAGCGCGGTCTCCACGGGAGTACTTC
TRBD2	15	TRBV11-2	NA	TRBJ2-5	CASLSSGLAKETQYF	TGTGCCAGCCTGTCAAGCGGACTAGCGAAAGAGACCCAGTACTTC
TRBD2	18	TRBV3-1/TRBV3-2	NA	TRBJ2-2	CASSRTAGLAGFTGELFF	TGTGCCAGCAGCCGTACGGCGGGACTAGCGGGATTCACCGGGGAGCTGTTTTTT
TRBD1	15	TRBV28	NA	TRBJ1-1	CASSLWGQGNTEAFF	TGTGCCAGCAGTTTATGGGGACAGGGTAACACTGAAGCTTTCTTT
NA	15	TRBV3-1/TRBV3-2	NA	TRBJ2-1	CASSPRDSGYNEQFF	TGTGCCAGCAGCCCCCGGGATAGCGGTTACAATGAGCAGTTCTTC
TRBD2	14	TRBV28	NA	TRBJ2-7	CASSLAGVFYEQYF	TGTGCCAGCAGTTTAGCGGGAGTGTTCTACGAGCAGTACTTC
NA	13	TRBV10-2	NA	TRBJ2-5	CASSESERAAQYF	TGCGCCAGCAGTGAAAGCGAGAGAGCGGCCCAGTACTTC
NA	14	TRBV14	NA	TRBJ2-7	CASSQDLFSYEQYF	TGTGCCAGCAGCCAAGACCTTTTCTCCTACGAGCAGTACTTC
NA	14	TRBV5-1	NA	TRBJ1-2	CASSLGVQALGYTF	TGCGCCAGCAGCTTGGGGGTCCAGGCACTTGGCTACACCTTC
NA	15	TRBV7-9	NA	TRBJ2-5	CASSPLRGTQETQYF	TGTGCCAGCAGTCCCCTACGGGGAACCCAAGAGACCCAGTACTTC
TRBD1	15	TRBV11-2	once	TRBJ1-2	CASSSNRGYSYGYTF	TGTGCCAGCAGTTCCAACAGGGGATATTCATATGGCTACACCTTC
NA	14	TRBV2	NA	TRBJ2-3	CASIVGRGTDTQYF	TGTGCCAGCATCGTCGGGAGAGGCACAGATACGCAGTATTTT
NA	14	TRBV30	NA	TRBJ2-1	CAWSPDFIYNEQFF	TGTGCCTGGAGTCCAGACTTCATTTACAATGAGCAGTTCTTC
TRBD1	14	TRBV7-2	NA	TRBJ1-2	CASSWDSLNYGYTF	TGTGCCAGCAGCTGGGACAGCCTTAACTATGGCTACACCTTC
NA	13	TRBV6-6	NA	TRBJ2-7	CASSYSPEGEQYF	TGTGCCAGCAGTTACTCTCCCGAGGGAGAGCAGTACTTC
NA	14	TRBV9	NA	TRBJ2-3	CASSVDPGEDTQYF	TGTGCCAGCAGCGTAGACCCCGGGGAGGATACGCAGTATTTT
TRBD2	18	TRBV18	once	TRBJ2-3	CASSLPGLAGGRGDTQYF	TGTGCCAGCTCACTTCCGGGACTAGCGGGAGGCCGGGGAGATACGCAGTATTTT
TRBD2	16	TRBV9	NA	TRBJ2-7	CASSILSSGTRSEQYF	TGTGCCAGCAGCATATTGTCTAGCGGGACGAGGAGCGAGCAGTACTTC
NA	13	TRBV6-5	NA	TRBJ1-4	CATRGGPGEKLFF	TGTGCCACTCGCGGGGGGCCGGGGGAAAAACTGTTTTTT
NA	15	TRBV19	NA	TRBJ1-5	CASSILLPINQPQHF	TGTGCCAGTAGTATTCTCCTACCGATTAATCAGCCCCAGCATTTT
NA	12	TRBV12-3/TRBV12-4	NA	TRBJ2-1	CASRFNRGRQFF	TGTGCCAGCAGGTTCAACCGGGGTAGGCAGTTCTTC
TRBD1	16	TRBV5-8	NA	TRBJ1-5	CASSLWSGQGYQPQHF	TGTGCCAGCAGCTTGTGGTCAGGACAGGGCTATCAGCCCCAGCATTTT